This T cell receptor beta chain derives from a study of shared clonotypes between healthy human individuals. CDR1 is MDHEN, CDR2 SYDVKM, per germline. J was trimmed by 1 base and V by 4 bases; bases with no gene match: 5. CDR3 size: 16 residues. The repertoire was sequenced with immunoSEQ multiplex PCR; TCRdb's copy has only in-frame clones and lacks some. The table includes hundreds of thousands of clones, more than 75% detected once. The chain employs TRBV28 and TRBJ2-3, with TRBD2 identical over 10 bases. The receptor was isolated from a woman between 40 and 55 years old in good health. Some clones in this sample may be carry-over from other donors' samples. Sequenced sample: PBMCs. In DNA, the CDR3 is TGTGCCAGCAGTTCCGGCGGGACTAGCGGCACAGATACGCAGTATTTT. This encodes CASSSGGTSGTDTQYF. The full variable domain, its missing parts supplied by reference TRBV28 and TRBJ2-3, is DVKVTQSSRYLVKRTGEKVFLECVQDMDHENMFWYRQDPGLGLRLIYFSYDVKMKEKGDIPEGYSVSREKKERFSLILESASTNQTSMYLCASSSGGTSGTDTQYFGPGTRLTVL.